These 30 T cell receptor beta chains originate from one sample sequenced in a study of cytomegalovirus exposure and HLA in healthy donors. The method was immunoSEQ multiplex PCR; TCRdb's version includes in-frame clones alone and lacks a portion of them. The data show 140,000 or so clones, approximately 89% seen once. Sequencing was carried out using PBMCs. Receptors were obtained from a young woman in good health and CMV-seropositive.

The genes are TRBV28 and TRBJ2-7, with a possible D match to TRBD1 (6 bases). Germline loops: CDR1 MDHEN, CDR2 SYDVKM. The CDR3 is made up of 16 amino acids. The V end lost 2 bases, the J end lost 1 base, and 15 bases lay between the germline ends. CDR3 in DNA: TGTGCCAGCAGTTTAGACAGGAGAATTCCTTCCTACGAGCAGTACTTC. Its translation is CASSLDRRIPSYEQYF.

The CDR3 region has the DNA TGCAGCGTCAAGACAGGGGACACCTATAATTCACCCCTCCACTTT. Amino acid sequence: CSVKTGDTYNSPLHF. This chain uses TRBV29-1 with TRBJ1-6; the match to TRBD1 covers 8 bases. J was trimmed by 2 bases and V by 6 bases; bases with no gene match: 6. This CDR3 has 15 residues. Per germline, CDR1 SQVTM and CDR2 ANQGSEA.

The chain recombines TRBV29-1 with TRBJ2-5, with 7 bases that match TRBD2. Germline assignment: CDR1 SQVTM and CDR2 ANQGSEA. The CDR3 is 13 amino acids. V lost 7 bases to trimming and J lost 5 bases; unmatched junction nucleotides: 10. The CDR3, as DNA: TGCAGCGCCGTCGCCGGGGGGACGGAGACCCAGTACTTC. It yields the protein CSAVAGGTETQYF.

CDR3 DNA: TGTGCCAGCAGTGAAGTAGGACTAGCCTACGAGCAGTACTTC. This gives the protein CASSEVGLAYEQYF. The chain links TRBV25-1 to TRBJ2-7; TRBD2 matches at 7 bases. V lost 2 bases to trimming and J lost 2 bases; unmatched junction nucleotides: 3. CDR3 length: 14 amino acids. CDR1 is MGHDK, CDR2 SYGVNS, per germline.

The chain couples TRBV5-1 to TRBJ2-3, with no clear D. The CDR3 consists of 12 residues. Looked up from germline, CDR1 is SGHRS and CDR2 is YFSETQ. V was trimmed by 4 bases and J by 4 bases, leaving 7 bases between them. The CDR3 protein is CASSPRADTQYF. The CDR3 nucleotides are TGCGCCAGCAGCCCCCGGGCAGATACGCAGTATTTT.

V and J are TRBV19 and TRBJ1-1; 8 positions agree with TRBD1. The CDR3 loop spans 17 amino acids. J lost 6 bases, V lost 3 bases, and 15 bases had no gene match. Per germline, CDR1 LNHDA and CDR2 SQIVND (reference sequence). The CDR3 DNA reads TGTGCCAGTAGTATGCTGCCAGGGGGCAAGGAATGGGCTGAAGCTTTCTTT. Translating it yields CASSMLPGGKEWAEAFF.

A note on this clone: Other DNA sequences in this sample translate to the same CDR3. CDR3 residues: CASSLDRVDGYTF. In nucleotides, the CDR3 is TGTGCCAGCAGCTTAGACAGGGTAGACGGCTACACCTTC. This chain connects TRBV7-2 to TRBJ1-2; D possibly corresponds to TRBD1 (6 bases). Germline V gives CDR1 SGHTA, CDR2 FQGNSA. The CDR3 is 13 residues long. V was cut by 1 base and J by 8 bases, with 11 bases left in between. Combining the CDR3 with reference TRBV7-2 and TRBJ1-2 gives the whole variable domain GAGVSQSPSNKVTEKGKDVELRCDPISGHTALYWYRQSLGQGLEFLIYFQGNSAPDKSGLPSDRFSAERTGGSVSTLTIQRTQQEDSAVYLCASSLDRVDGYTFGSGTRLTVV.

The V and J genes are TRBV19 and TRBJ1-2; TRBD1 matches 10 bases. There are 13 residues in the CDR3. Trimming cost V 3 bases and J 8 bases; bases outside gene matches: 3. The germline V gene has CDR1 LNHDA and CDR2 SQIVND (reference sequence). The CDR3 coding sequence is TGTGCCAGTAGTATTCAGACAGGGGGCGGCTACACCTTC. It encodes CASSIQTGGGYTF.

This clone was found once. The V and J genes are TRBV5-1 and TRBJ2-7; TRBD1 agrees at 7 bases. The length of the CDR3 is 14 residues. Per germline, CDR1 SGHRS and CDR2 YFSETQ. V lost 0 bases and J lost 4; bases outside the gene matches: 4. The CDR3 sequence: CASSLDRGRYEQYF. For the CDR3, the DNA is TGCGCCAGCAGCTTGGACAGGGGTAGGTACGAGCAGTACTTC.

V gene TRBV7-9 combines with J gene TRBJ2-7, with D perhaps matching TRBD1 (6 bases). V lost 2 bases to trimming and J lost 2 bases, with 10 bases between them. CDR1 and CDR2 (germline): SEHNR, FQNEAQ (reference sequence). The CDR3 sequence is 14 residues long. The CDR3 region is CASSLSGVAYEQYF. The CDR3 nucleotides read TGTGCCAGCAGCTTATCAGGGGTGGCCTACGAGCAGTACTTC. The complete variable domain, with remaining parts taken from reference TRBV7-9 and TRBJ2-7, reads DTGVSQNPRHKITKRGQNVTFRCDPISEHNRLYWYRQTLGQGPEFLTYFQNEAQLEKSRLLSDRFSAERPKGSFSTLEIQRTEQGDSAMYLCASSLSGVAYEQYFGPGTRLTVT.

The gene calls are TRBV27 and TRBJ2-7; TRBD2 matches 8 bases. Germline V gene lookup returns CDR1 MNHEY and CDR2 SMNVEV (reference sequence). This CDR3 is 13 amino acids long. The ends lost 8 bases at V and 1 base at J; junction bases unmatched: 4. CDR3 in amino acids: CASRLAPSYEQYF. The DNA for the CDR3 is TGTGCCAGCCGACTAGCGCCGTCCTACGAGCAGTACTTC.

V gene TRBV2 combines with J gene TRBJ2-3, with TRBD2 matching 11 bases. Germline CDR1 is SNHLY and CDR2 is FYNNEI. This CDR3 has 16 residues. V lost 8 bases, J lost 5 bases, and 12 bases stayed unmatched. The CDR3 loop is CASGGKTSGGKDTQYF. DNA for the CDR3: TGTGCCAGCGGGGGGAAAACTAGCGGGGGAAAAGATACGCAGTATTTT. Drawing the rest from reference TRBV2 and TRBJ2-3, the complete variable domain is EPEVTQTPSHQVTQMGQEVILRCVPISNHLYFYWYRQILGQKVEFLVSFYNNEISEKSEIFDDQFSVERPDGSNFTLKIRSTKLEDSAMYFCASGGKTSGGKDTQYFGPGTRLTVL.

The chain employs TRBV5-4 and TRBJ1-2; tentatively, D is TRBD1 (5 bases). The V end lost 0 bases, the J end lost 4 bases, and 16 bases lay between the germline ends. The germline V gene encodes CDR1 SGHNT and CDR2 YYREEE (reference sequence). The length of the CDR3 is 16 residues. CDR3 bases: TGTGCCAGCAGCTTGGAAACGCGGCTCGGGGGCTATGGCTACACCTTC. Protein product: CASSLETRLGGYGYTF.

The chain links TRBV30 to TRBJ1-4; weak D call: TRBD1 (6 bases). The CDR3 is 15 amino acids. The V gene lost 5 bases and the J gene lost 5 bases, with 18 bases spanning the gap. Germline CDR1 reads GTSNPN; CDR2 reads SVGIG (reference sequence). The CDR3 loop reads CAWGGTGRLNEKLFF. The CDR3 nucleotides are TGTGCCTGGGGGGGCACGGGACGGTTGAATGAAAAACTGTTTTTT.

This clone was recorded once. The chain recombines TRBV4-2 with TRBJ2-3, with TRBD1 matching 9 bases. V dropped 4 bases and J dropped 4; count of bases not matched to a gene: 21. CDR1 and CDR2 (germline): LGHNA, YNFKEQ. The CDR3 consists of 20 residues. CDR3 sequence: CASSPERTGTGMSGADTQYF. CDR3 in DNA: TGTGCCAGCAGCCCGGAAAGAACCGGGACAGGGATGAGTGGCGCAGATACGCAGTATTTT.

The V and J genes are TRBV7-3 and TRBJ2-5, with 7 bases that match TRBD1. The germline gives CDR1 SGHTA, CDR2 FQGTGA. This CDR3 has 13 amino acids. V shed 5 bases and J 2 bases; nucleotides not matched to a gene: 2. CDR3 sequence reads: CASSRGQQETQYF. CDR3 DNA: TGTGCCAGCAGCCGGGGACAGCAAGAGACCCAGTACTTC.

The gene calls are TRBV4-3 and TRBJ2-7, with unresolved D. V dropped 1 base and J dropped 7 bases, with 11 bases sitting between them. Looked up from germline, CDR1 is LGHNA and CDR2 is YSLEER. This CDR3 has 13 amino acids. The CDR3 loop is CASSQGPYREQYF. In DNA form, the CDR3 reads TGCGCCAGCAGCCAAGGTCCATATCGGGAGCAGTACTTC.

The chain joins TRBV10-3 to TRBJ1-2; 10 positions agree with TRBD1. V was clipped by 4 bases and J by 3 bases; unmatched bases: 5. CDR1 and CDR2 from the germline V gene are ENHRY and SYGVKD. This CDR3 comprises 15 residues. The CDR3 is CAISGPGQGHYGYTF. The CDR3 coding sequence is TGTGCCATCAGTGGCCCGGGACAGGGGCACTATGGCTACACCTTC.

This clone has a single count. The chain combines TRBV19 with TRBJ2-7; 13 nucleotides match TRBD2. Germline lookup yields CDR1 LNHDA and CDR2 SQIVND (reference sequence). The CDR3 totals 14 residues. V dropped 6 bases and J dropped 2; count of bases not matched to a gene: 1. In nucleotides, the CDR3 is TGTGCCAGTAGGGGACTAGCGGGAACCTACGAGCAGTACTTC. As protein: CASRGLAGTYEQYF.

The chain recombines TRBV7-9 with TRBJ2-7; 11 positions match TRBD2. There are 15 residues in the CDR3. J lost 6 bases, V lost 3 bases, and 7 bases had no gene match. Germline CDR1 SEHNR, CDR2 FQNEAQ (reference sequence). The CDR3 loop is CASSFPSGGFREQYF. CDR3 DNA sequence: TGTGCCAGCAGCTTCCCTAGCGGGGGGTTTCGCGAGCAGTACTTC. The whole variable domain, filled in from reference TRBV7-9 and TRBJ2-7, reads DTGVSQNPRHKITKRGQNVTFRCDPISEHNRLYWYRQTLGQGPEFLTYFQNEAQLEKSRLLSDRFSAERPKGSFSTLEIQRTEQGDSAMYLCASSFPSGGFREQYFGPGTRLTVT.

The rearrangement uses TRBV19 and TRBJ1-5; 12 nucleotides align to TRBD1. Trimming removed 5 bases from V and 7 bases from J; junction bases left unmatched: 9. The CDR3 is 16 amino acids. CDR1 is LNHDA and CDR2 is SQIVND in the germline V gene (reference sequence). CDR3 bases: TGTGCCAGTAGTTCTCCGGGACAGGGGGCTCGACAGCCCCAGCATTTT. Translated, it gives CASSSPGQGARQPQHF.

The V gene is TRBV25-1, the J gene TRBJ1-1; the D gene is possibly TRBD1 (6 bases). Per the germline V gene, CDR1 is MGHDK and CDR2 is SYGVNS. This CDR3 is 15 amino acids long. With 4 bases removed from V and 3 bases from J, the gap between germline ends came to 15 bases. In nucleotides, the CDR3 is TGTGCCAGCAGTGCGACCAGGGGAGGGTACACTGAAGCTTTCTTT. This sequence encodes CASSATRGGYTEAFF. The full variable domain, rest sourced from reference TRBV25-1 and TRBJ1-1, is EADIYQTPRYLVIGTGKKITLECSQTMGHDKMYWYQQDPGMELHLIHYSYGVNSTEKGDLSSESTVSRIRTEHFPLTLESARPSHTSQYLCASSATRGGYTEAFFGQGTRLTVV.

The V call is TRBV10-2, the J call TRBJ1-6; TRBD1 might be the D (5 bases). Germline-derived CDR1 and CDR2 are WSHSY and SAAADI. The CDR3 is made up of 13 amino acids. Trimming left V 4 bases short and J 8 bases short, with 9 bases between. As DNA, the CDR3 is TGCGCCAGCAGTGGACAGTTCCATTCACCCCTCCACTTT. This encodes CASSGQFHSPLHF.

V gene TRBV6-5 combines with J gene TRBJ2-7; D is unclear. The V gene's germline CDR1 is MNHEY and CDR2 SVGAGI. V gave up 6 bases and J gave up 2 bases, with 11 bases separating them. The CDR3 is 13 amino acids. The CDR3 sequence is CASSLQSPYEQYF. CDR3 nucleotides: TGTGCCAGCAGCCTACAGTCCCCCTACGAGCAGTACTTC.

The chain joins TRBV2 to TRBJ1-3, with D hard to call. From germline, CDR1 is SNHLY and CDR2 FYNNEI. V lost 5 bases and J lost 2, with 13 bases in between. The length of the CDR3 is 15 residues. CDR3 in amino acids: CASSSGYPAGNTIYF. CDR3 DNA sequence: TGTGCCAGCAGTTCGGGGTACCCCGCTGGAAACACCATATATTTT.

The rearrangement links TRBV6-4 to TRBJ2-4, with 9 bases lining up with TRBD1. The V and J ends lost 3 bases and 6 bases, in that order; junction bases with no gene match: 6. The CDR3 runs 15 residues. CDR1 and CDR2 (germline): MRHNA, SNTAGT. Written as DNA, the CDR3 is TGTGCCAGCAGTGAAGGGGGACAGGGATCAAACATTCAGTACTTC. This sequence encodes CASSEGGQGSNIQYF.

V and J are TRBV5-6 and TRBJ2-5; 11 bases align to TRBD2. J lost 9 bases, V lost 0 bases, and 7 bases had no gene match. Germline CDR1 and CDR2: SGHDT and YYEEEE. The CDR3 totals 15 residues. As DNA, the CDR3 is TGTGCCAGCAGCTTGGAGGCTAGCGGGGGGTTGGCCCAGTACTTC. Translating gives CASSLEASGGLAQYF.

This chain links TRBV6-5 with TRBJ2-5; 8 nucleotides align to TRBD1. V trimming: 5 bases; J trimming: 4 bases; junction bases outside the gene matches: 9. There are 15 residues in the CDR3. Looked up from germline, CDR1 is MNHEY and CDR2 is SVGAGI. The chain's CDR3 is CASSPGTGGIETQYF. For the CDR3, the DNA is TGTGCCAGCAGTCCTGGAACAGGGGGAATAGAGACCCAGTACTTC.

This chain connects TRBV28 to TRBJ1-2; D gene ambiguous. The CDR3 sequence is 15 residues long. Germline V gene lookup returns CDR1 MDHEN and CDR2 SYDVKM. V lost 7 bases, J lost 8 bases, and 23 bases lay in between. CDR3 sequence (DNA): TGTGCCAGCACCCCTTTGGGCCTGCAATTTGGGGGCTACACCTTC. This gives the protein CASTPLGLQFGGYTF.

This chain links TRBV11-2 with TRBJ2-1, with 13 bases matching TRBD2. V trimming: 6 bases; J trimming: 8 bases; junction bases outside the gene matches: 7. CDR1 is SGHAT, CDR2 FQNNGV, per germline. CDR3 length equals 15 residues. Written as DNA, the CDR3 is TGTGCCAGCAGTCCCGAACTAGCGGGGGGGTATGAGCAGTTCTTC. It is translated as CASSPELAGGYEQFF. Variable domain in full (rest from reference TRBV11-2 and TRBJ2-1): EAGVAQSPRYKIIEKRQSVAFWCNPISGHATLYWYQQILGQGPKLLIQFQNNGVVDDSQLPKDRFSAERLKGVDSTLKIQPAKLEDSAVYLCASSPELAGGYEQFFGPGTRLTVL.